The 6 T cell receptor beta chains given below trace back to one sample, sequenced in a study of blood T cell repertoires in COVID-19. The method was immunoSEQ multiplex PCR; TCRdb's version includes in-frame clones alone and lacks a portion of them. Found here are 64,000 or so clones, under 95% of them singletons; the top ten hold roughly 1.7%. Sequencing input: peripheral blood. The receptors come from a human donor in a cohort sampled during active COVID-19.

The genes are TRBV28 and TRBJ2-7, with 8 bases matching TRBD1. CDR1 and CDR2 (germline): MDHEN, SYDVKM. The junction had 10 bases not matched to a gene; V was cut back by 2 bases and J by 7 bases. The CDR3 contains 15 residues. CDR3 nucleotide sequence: TGTGCCAGCAGTTTACGTGGGCAGGGGGCGAAGGAGCAGTACTTC. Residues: CASSLRGQGAKEQYF. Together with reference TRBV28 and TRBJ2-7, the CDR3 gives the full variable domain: DVKVTQSSRYLVKRTGEKVFLECVQDMDHENMFWYRQDPGLGLRLIYFSYDVKMKEKGDIPEGYSVSREKKERFSLILESASTNQTSMYLCASSLRGQGAKEQYFGPGTRLTVT.

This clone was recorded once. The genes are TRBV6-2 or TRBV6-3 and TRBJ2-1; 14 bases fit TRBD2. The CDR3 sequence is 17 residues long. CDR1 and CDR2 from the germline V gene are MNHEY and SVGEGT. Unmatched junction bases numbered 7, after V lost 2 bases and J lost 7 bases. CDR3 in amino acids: CASSYPLGLAGVNEQFF. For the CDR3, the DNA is TGTGCCAGCAGTTACCCCCTGGGACTAGCGGGAGTGAATGAGCAGTTCTTC.

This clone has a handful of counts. This chain's CDR3 is CASSMGPGLSSEQYF. As DNA, the CDR3 is TGTGCCAGTAGTATGGGTCCGGGACTATCTAGCGAGCAGTACTTC. The rearrangement uses TRBV19 and TRBJ2-7, with 7 nucleotides matching TRBD2. Germline V gene sequence: CDR1 LNHDA, CDR2 SQIVND (reference sequence). The junction had 11 bases not matched to a gene; V was cut back by 3 bases and J by 6 bases. The CDR3 has 15 amino acids.

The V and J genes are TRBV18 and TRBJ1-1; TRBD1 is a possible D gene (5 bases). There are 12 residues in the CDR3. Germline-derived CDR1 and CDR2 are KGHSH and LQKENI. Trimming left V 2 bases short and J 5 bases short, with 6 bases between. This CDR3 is CASSPGATEAFF. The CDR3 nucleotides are TGTGCCAGCTCACCAGGGGCTACTGAAGCTTTCTTT.

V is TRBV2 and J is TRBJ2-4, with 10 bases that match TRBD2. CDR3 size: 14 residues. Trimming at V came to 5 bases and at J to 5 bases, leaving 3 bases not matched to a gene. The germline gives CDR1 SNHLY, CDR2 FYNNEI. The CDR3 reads CASSPSGSENIQYF. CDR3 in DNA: TGTGCCAGCAGTCCTAGCGGGAGCGAAAACATTCAGTACTTC.

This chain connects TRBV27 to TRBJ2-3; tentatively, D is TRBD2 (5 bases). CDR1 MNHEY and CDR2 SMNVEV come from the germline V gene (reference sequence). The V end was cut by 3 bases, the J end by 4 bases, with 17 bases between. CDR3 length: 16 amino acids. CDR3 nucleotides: TGTGCCAGCAGTTTGGGCGATGAGGGTATCGCAGATACGCAGTATTTT. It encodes CASSLGDEGIADTQYF.